These 27 T cell receptor beta chains were sequenced from one sample in a study of blood T cells in healthy people across ages. Primed by a sample-barcoded 5' primer and a J-beta primer mix, a second PCR proceeded for roughly 6 to 12 cycles. TCRdb reprocessed the 5' RACE reads via MiXCR and lists one record per CDR3 protein. This repertoire shows roughly 1,700,000 distinct CDR3 sequences, roughly 27% found once; its top ten account for roughly 8%. The sample consisted of blood. Every receptor here comes from a woman aged 25-40 years in good health.

Notes on this clonotype: With a much larger clone just one base away, this may be a read error. J is TRBJ2-4 and V is TRBV5-1; 7 nucleotides agree with TRBD1. V dropped 3 bases and J dropped 0; count of bases not matched to a gene: 12. This CDR3 has 18 residues. In germline, CDR1 is SGHRS, CDR2 YFSETQ. The CDR3 DNA is TGCGCCAGCAGCTCCCCGGACAGGTGGAGAATAGCCAAAAACATTCAGTACTTC. This translates into CASSSPDRWRIAKNIQYF.

CDR3 region: CASSVVPSPGNEQFF. CDR3 sequence (DNA): TGTGCCAGCAGCGTCGTTCCTTCGCCGGGCAATGAGCAGTTCTTC. This chain joins TRBV9 and TRBJ2-1; no reliable D call. The CDR3 has 15 amino acids. V was trimmed by 2 bases and J by 6 bases, leaving 15 bases between them. The V gene's germline CDR1 is SGDLS and CDR2 YYNGEE.

This clonotype has a handful of counts. The chain joins TRBV29-1 to TRBJ2-3, with 9 positions matching TRBD1. This CDR3 is 14 amino acids long. The V segment lost 5 bases and the J segment 2 bases; nucleotides outside the gene matches: 5. CDR1 SQVTM and CDR2 ANQGSEA come from the germline V gene. CDR3 DNA sequence: TGCAGCGTTCCTGGACAGGGGAACACAGATACGCAGTATTTT. Translating it yields CSVPGQGNTDTQYF.

The chain combines TRBV5-1 with TRBJ1-4; D not resolved. Germline assignment: CDR1 SGHRS and CDR2 YFSETQ. V lost 0 bases, J lost 5 bases, and 11 bases lay in between. The CDR3 runs 15 residues. The CDR3 bases are TGCGCCAGCAGCTTGGAGGCAGGTAGCAATGAAAAACTGTTTTTT. Protein sequence: CASSLEAGSNEKLFF. The full variable domain, rest sourced from reference TRBV5-1 and TRBJ1-4, is KAGVTQTPRYLIKTRGQQVTLSCSPISGHRSVSWYQQTPGQGLQFLFEYFSETQRNKGNFPGRFSGRQFSNSRSEMNVSTLELGDSALYLCASSLEAGSNEKLFFGSGTQLSVL.

For this clonotype: Relative to the germline gene, one junction end is altered; a read error may explain this. The V and J genes are TRBV29-1 and TRBJ1-4, with D tentatively TRBD1 (5 bases). There are 12 residues in the CDR3. The V gene's germline CDR1 is SQVTM and CDR2 ANQGSEA. In DNA form, the CDR3 reads TGCAACGTTGGAGGGGATAATGAAAAACTGTTTTTT. Its translation: CNVGGDNEKLFF.

A word on this clonotype: This may be a read error: a much more frequent sequence differs by one nucleotide. The V and J genes are TRBV6-4 and TRBJ2-5; 8 bases are a match to TRBD1. Germline CDR1 MRHNA, CDR2 SNTAGT. V lost 4 bases and J lost 11; bases outside the gene matches: 12. This CDR3 region has 14 residues. CDR3 sequence (DNA): TGTGCCAGCAGTGTACAGGGGACAGGCAATGAGCAGTACTTC. Translated, it gives CASSVQGTGNEQYF.

This clonotype was observed a few times. This chain links TRBV28 with TRBJ2-5; D is perhaps TRBD1 (6 bases). Germline CDR1 is MDHEN and CDR2 is SYDVKM. V shed 1 base and J shed 7 bases, with 10 bases lying between them. CDR3 length equals 13 residues. CDR3 residues: CASSLLGAGTQYF. Here the CDR3 DNA reads TGTGCCAGCAGTTTATTGGGGGCCGGGACCCAGTACTTC.

V gene TRBV20-1 combines with J gene TRBJ1-2; no firm D call. The germline V and J ends were trimmed by 8 bases and 4 bases, with 8 bases remaining between them. Germline CDR1 DFQATT, CDR2 SNEGSKA (reference sequence). This CDR3 region has 10 residues. As DNA, the CDR3 is TGCAGTACCCTTACCTATGGCTACACCTTC. Translated: CSTLTYGYTF.

On this clonotype: One junction end does not reproduce the germline sequence, and a read error may be involved. The rearrangement uses TRBV18 and TRBJ1-1; no reliable D call. CDR1 is KGHSH and CDR2 is LQKENI in the germline V gene. CDR3 length: 16 residues. The CDR3, as DNA: TGTGCCAGCTCAGTCCAGGCTACGAAGATGAACACTGAAACTTTCTTT. Translated, it gives CASSVQATKMNTETFF.

In the case of this clonotype: One end of the junction fails to match germline, which may point to a read error. The gene calls are TRBV7-6 and TRBJ2-6; no reliable D call. The CDR3 loop spans 14 amino acids. The V gene's germline CDR1 is SGHVS and CDR2 FNYEAQ. This chain's CDR3 is CAGSLNSGANVLTF. Written as DNA, the CDR3 is TGTGCCGGCAGCTTGAACTCTGGGGCCAACGTCCTGACTTTC.

The chain couples TRBV7-8 to TRBJ1-5, with D hard to call. In germline, CDR1 is SGHVS, CDR2 FQNEAQ. The CDR3 is 16 residues long. V shed 3 bases and J shed 0 bases, with 12 bases lying between them. This CDR3 reads CASSLATVYSNQPQHF. The CDR3 coding sequence is TGTGCCAGCAGCTTGGCTACAGTTTATAGCAATCAGCCCCAGCATTTT. Full variable domain (rest looked up from reference TRBV7-8 and TRBJ1-5): GAGVSQSPRYKVAKRGQDVALRCDPISGHVSLFWYQQALGQGPEFLTYFQNEAQLDKSGLPSDRFFAERPEGSVSTLKIQRTQQEDSAVYLCASSLATVYSNQPQHFGDGTRLSIL.

The rearrangement uses TRBV20-1 and TRBJ1-4; D unresolved. This CDR3 spans 14 amino acids. The V end was cut by 0 bases, the J end by 8 bases, with 13 bases between. The germline V gene has CDR1 DFQATT and CDR2 SNEGSKA (reference sequence). CDR3 sequence reads: CSARDPGRREKLFF. Written as DNA, the CDR3 is TGCAGTGCTAGAGACCCAGGCCGTAGAGAAAAACTGTTTTTT.

The CDR3 loop reads CSAKGFVETQYF. The CDR3 nucleotides read TGCAGTGCTAAGGGCTTTGTAGAGACCCAGTACTTC. V is TRBV20-1 and J is TRBJ2-5; no definite D call. CDR1 is DFQATT, CDR2 SNEGSKA, per germline (reference sequence). The V end lost 4 bases, the J end lost 4 bases, and 10 bases lay between the germline ends. The CDR3 covers 12 residues.

This clonotype occurred many times. The chain's CDR3 is CSVEAGVPYEQYF. The CDR3 DNA reads TGCAGCGTTGAAGCAGGGGTCCCCTACGAGCAGTACTTC. The V gene is TRBV29-1, the J gene TRBJ2-7; a weak D match, TRBD1 (6 bases). V shed 1 base and J shed 2 bases, with 9 bases lying between them. The germline V gene has CDR1 SQVTM and CDR2 ANQGSEA. CDR3 size: 13 residues.

The chain links TRBV20-1 to TRBJ2-2, with TRBD2 matching 12 bases. The V segment lost 2 bases and the J segment 5 bases; nucleotides outside the gene matches: 6. Per the germline V gene, CDR1 is DFQATT and CDR2 is SNEGSKA (reference sequence). This CDR3 has 16 residues. As DNA, the CDR3 is TGCAGTGCTAGACGGTCTAGCGGGGGGGGGACCGGGGAGCTGTTTTTT. Translation gives CSARRSSGGGTGELFF.

V usage is TRBV9 and J usage is TRBJ2-7; weak D call: TRBD1 (5 bases). Germline V gene lookup returns CDR1 SGDLS and CDR2 YYNGEE. This CDR3 spans 14 amino acids. V lost 4 bases and J 5 bases, leaving 16 bases between the germline ends. In DNA form, the CDR3 reads TGTGCCAGCAGCATTAGAGGCAGGGCGGACGAGCAGTACTTC. This encodes CASSIRGRADEQYF.

This clonotype occurred a few times. The chain links TRBV5-1 to TRBJ2-7; 13 bases map to TRBD2. Losses at the gene ends were 3 bases for V and 7 bases for J; bases not matched to a gene: 7. Germline CDR1 SGHRS, CDR2 YFSETQ. The CDR3 has 15 amino acids. Written as DNA, the CDR3 is TGCGCCAGCAGCTCCGGACTAGCGGGAGAGTCTGAGCAGTACTTC. It encodes CASSSGLAGESEQYF.

This clonotype has more than one count but fewer than ten. The chain links TRBV5-1 to TRBJ1-4; 8 bases are shared with TRBD1. The CDR3 sequence is 15 residues long. Germline-derived CDR1 and CDR2 are SGHRS and YFSETQ. The junction had 4 bases not matched to a gene; V was cut back by 3 bases and J by 3 bases. The DNA of the CDR3 is TGCGCCAGCAGCTGGCAACAGGGGGCTAATGAAAAACTGTTTTTT. Protein sequence: CASSWQQGANEKLFF.

This clonotype has a handful of counts. This rearrangement joins TRBV5-5 to TRBJ1-2; possible D gene TRBD1, 6 bases. CDR1 is SGHKS, CDR2 YYEKEE, per germline (reference sequence). V lost 1 base and J 6 bases, leaving 10 bases between the germline ends. This CDR3 contains 13 residues. The CDR3 loop reads CASSLLAGDGYTF. CDR3 coding DNA: TGTGCCAGCAGCTTGTTGGCAGGGGATGGCTACACCTTC.

The chain uses TRBV7-2 and TRBJ2-1; tentatively, D is TRBD1 or TRBD2 (5 bases each). The CDR3 length is 13 residues. The V end lost 5 bases, the J end lost 10 bases, and 15 bases lay between the germline ends. Germline CDR1 and CDR2: SGHTA and FQGNSA. The CDR3 here is CASSGMGVSEQFF. CDR3 DNA sequence: TGTGCCAGCAGCGGGATGGGGGTTAGCGAGCAGTTCTTC. Full variable domain (outside the CDR3, taken from reference TRBV7-2 and TRBJ2-1): GAGVSQSPSNKVTEKGKDVELRCDPISGHTALYWYRQSLGQGLEFLIYFQGNSAPDKSGLPSDRFSAERTGGSVSTLTIQRTQQEDSAVYLCASSGMGVSEQFFGPGTRLTVL.

The V and J genes are TRBV27 and TRBJ1-1, with D possibly being TRBD1 (5 bases). CDR3 length equals 15 residues. Germline V gene data show CDR1 as MNHEY and CDR2 as SMNVEV (reference sequence). V shed 6 bases and J shed 8 bases, with 22 bases lying between them. The CDR3 DNA sequence: TGTGCCAGCAGAAATACGGACGGACATTGGGGAGAAGCTTTCTTT. Translated, it gives CASRNTDGHWGEAFF.

J is TRBJ2-1 and V is TRBV7-3; the match to TRBD2 covers 9 bases. The germline CDR1 and CDR2 sequences are SGHTA and FQGTGA. The J segment lost 11 bases and the V segment lost 5 bases, leaving 10 bases of the junction unmatched. CDR3 length: 14 amino acids. CDR3 sequence: CASSLGLARNKQFF. In nucleotides, the CDR3 is TGTGCCAGCAGCCTGGGACTAGCTAGGAATAAGCAGTTCTTC.

The rearrangement joins TRBV5-1 to TRBJ1-2; D not certain. V shed 0 bases and J shed 1 base, with 10 bases lying between them. The CDR3 has 15 residues. Germline V lookup: CDR1 SGHRS, CDR2 YFSETQ. CDR3 sequence reads: CASSLAVQSNYGYTF. For the CDR3, the DNA is TGCGCCAGCAGCTTGGCCGTTCAGAGTAACTATGGCTACACCTTC.

This clonotype was counted ten times or more. The rearrangement links TRBV20-1 to TRBJ2-1; the match to TRBD2 covers 8 bases. This CDR3 is 16 amino acids long. Germline V gives CDR1 DFQATT, CDR2 SNEGSKA (reference sequence). With 3 bases clipped from V and 2 bases from J, the junction kept 9 bases outside the gene matches. CDR3 DNA: TGCAGTGCTAGCCGGGGGGGAGGTCTTCCCTACAATGAGCAGTTCTTC. Its translation: CSASRGGGLPYNEQFF.

This clonotype was picked up many times. V and J are TRBV20-1 and TRBJ1-2, with D perhaps matching TRBD1 (5 bases). This CDR3 contains 12 residues. V was trimmed by 1 base and J by 3 bases, leaving 6 bases between them. Per germline, CDR1 DFQATT and CDR2 SNEGSKA (reference sequence). For the CDR3, the DNA is TGCAGTGCTAGAGTGACAGACTATGGCTACACCTTC. It yields the protein CSARVTDYGYTF.

In its sample, this clonotype was seen a few times. Here the CDR3 reads CASSLAPGLFNEKLFF. In DNA, the CDR3 is TGTGCCAGCAGCTTAGCTCCCGGACTTTTTAATGAAAAACTGTTTTTT. V and J are TRBV7-2 and TRBJ1-4; D is uncertain. The CDR3 is 16 residues long. The V and J ends lost 0 bases and 4 bases respectively, with 12 bases between them. Germline lookup yields CDR1 SGHTA and CDR2 FQGNSA.

V and J are TRBV12-3 or TRBV12-4 and TRBJ2-3; D assignment may be TRBD1 or TRBD2 (7 bases each). The CDR3 is 17 amino acids. Trimming left V 5 bases short and J 6 bases short, with 24 bases between. Here the CDR3 DNA reads TGTGCCAGCAGTCAGCAGGGGGGGAGGGGCGTTCGGGATACGCAGTATTTT. Its translation is CASSQQGGRGVRDTQYF.